This TCR beta chain stems from a study of CD8 T cells in Susac syndrome. About 0.45 to 1 ug RNA was reverse transcribed with random hexamers. A single record per CDR3 protein comes from TCRdb applying MiXCR to the immunoSEQ multiplex PCR reads. The table shows 200,000 to 250,000 distinct CDR3 sequences, with around 96% occurring only once. Trimming stripped 7 bases from V and 6 bases from J, with 19 bases between. This CDR3 has 15 residues. The V gene's germline CDR1 is SNHLY and CDR2 FYNNEI. The TCR comes from a human donor with multiple sclerosis. The chain has TRBV2 and TRBJ1-5, with D unclear. Input material: CD4+ T cells from PBMCs. In DNA, the CDR3 is TGTGCCAGCACTGGTGGCAGGTCGATTGCTCAGCCCCAGCATTTT. It yields the protein CASTGGRSIAQPQHF.